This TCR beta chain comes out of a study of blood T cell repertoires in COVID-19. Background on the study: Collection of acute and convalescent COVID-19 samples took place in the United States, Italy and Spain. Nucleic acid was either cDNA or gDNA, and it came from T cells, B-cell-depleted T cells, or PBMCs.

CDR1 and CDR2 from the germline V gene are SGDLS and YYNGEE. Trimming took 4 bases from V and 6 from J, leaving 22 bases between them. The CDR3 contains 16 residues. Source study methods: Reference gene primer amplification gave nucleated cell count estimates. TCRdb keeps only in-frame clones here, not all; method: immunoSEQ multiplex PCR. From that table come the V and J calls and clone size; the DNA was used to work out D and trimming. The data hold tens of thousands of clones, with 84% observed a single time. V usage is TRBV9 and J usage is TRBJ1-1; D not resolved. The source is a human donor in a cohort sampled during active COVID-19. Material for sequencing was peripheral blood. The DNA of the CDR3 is TGTGCCAGCAGCCTGGGCGGAGGCGGAGTTGCTGCTGAAGCTTTCTTT. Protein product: CASSLGGGGVAAEAFF.